One TCR beta chain is described in this entry. Which antigen it targets is not known. No clone much larger than this one lies a single base away; base qualities are absent. According to the germline V gene, CDR1 reads MDHEN and CDR2 reads SYDVKM. From cysteine to phenylalanine, the CDR3 is 14 amino acids long. Just the 42-base CDR3 DNA is kept, in frame starting at base 1. Here V drops 9 bases and J drops 3 bases, and the junction holds 7 bases not matched to any gene. Whole blood was collected in K2EDTA tubes by collaborating institutions according to the institutions' own protocols. For TCRbeta analysis, collaborators shipped samples as frozen whole blood, isolated PBMCs, or DNA extracted from either of those sample types. This sample was taken from a study of blood T cell repertoires in COVID-19 (dated by TCRdb to 2019 to 2021). For the study in its entirety: Collaborator samples came from the United States, Italy and Spain and covered acute and convalescent phases of COVID-19. Where HLA class I and class II types were available, the types were taken from metadata supplied by the sample provider, not from assay-based typing. Samples came from the ongoing ImmuneRACE study (first 160 participants) plus 1,254 subjects from 6 global collaborators. The repertoires were made available in a free public database intended to serve as a resource for research on the immune response to SARS-CoV-2. The dataset comprised deeply sampled blood TCRbeta repertoires from subjects exposed to, actively infected with, or recovered from COVID-19. Sample metadata almost always included a de-identified subject ID, COVID-19 status, age in years and sex. The prospective study material was composed of cDNA or gDNA derived from T cells, B-cell-depleted T cells, or PBMCs.

The paper as a whole reports these results and caveats: How much clinical and demographic metadata was included differed by source and by participant, and the metadata was provided uncurated.

The immunoSEQ Assay, a bias-controlled multiplex PCR, was used to amplify TCRbeta CDR3 regions from genomic DNA. In the paper's pipeline: Nucleated cell counts per sample were estimated from amplification of reference gene primers within the assay. To quantify the absolute abundance of each unique TCRbeta CDR3 rearrangement, sequence reads were collapsed and filtered. For each sample, productive Simpson clonality was calculated by taking the square root of Simpson's diversity index across productive rearrangements. In its TCRdb copy, this immuneACCESS table keeps in-frame sequences only and misses some clones. Where compared with another copy, unresolved V genes explain less than half of these, and the others have no known cause. For V, J and clone size, that table is used; D and trimming come from the DNA. For this sample there are fewer than 85,000 clones; around nine tenths appear just once. Around 4.5% of the sample is held by the ten biggest clonotypes.

The sequenced material came from peripheral blood. The chain is made from TRBV28 and TRBJ2-5; 10 of the junction bases match TRBD2. The source of this sequence is a man aged 50 or older with active COVID-19. The CDR3 reads CARTGTSEEETQYF. The nucleotide sequence is given as TGTGCCAGGACGGGGACTAGCGAGGAAGAGACCCAGTACTTC.